These T cell receptor beta chains were read from a single sample in a study of cytomegalovirus exposure and HLA in healthy donors. Sequencing used immunoSEQ multiplex PCR; TCRdb keeps in-frame clones, though not all of them. The sample lists 90,000 to 100,000 clones; over 65% were seen once. The sample consisted of PBMCs. Every receptor here comes from a woman in her sixties in good health and CMV-seronegative. The CDR3 runs from the conserved cysteine through the conserved F or W. D genes are given only for firm matches. For some rows the clone size is stated as once, few or many, or as a class when expanded; others skip it.

-,TRBJ1-2,TRBV7-2,-,CASSPHPGGGYGYTF,TGTGCCAGCAGCCCCCACCCTGGGGGCGGCTATGGCTACACCTTC
-,TRBJ1-4,TRBV7-6,-,CASSLGGGINEKLFF,TGTGCCAGCAGCTTAGGAGGGGGTATAAATGAAAAACTGTTTTTT
few,TRBJ2-1,TRBV7-2,-,CASSLVLPSSSYNEQFF,TGTGCCAGCAGCTTAGTTCTACCCTCCTCCTCCTACAATGAGCAGTTCTTC
-,TRBJ2-5,TRBV2,-,CASSGASETQYF,TGTGCCAGCAGTGGGGCCTCAGAGACCCAGTACTTC
-,TRBJ2-2,TRBV7-2,-,CASSLDGVNTGELFF,TGTGCCAGCAGCTTAGACGGGGTTAACACCGGGGAGCTGTTTTTT
-,TRBJ1-1,TRBV14,TRBD1,CASSPIGDREAEAFF,TGTGCCAGCAGCCCCATAGGGGACAGGGAGGCTGAAGCTTTCTTT
-,TRBJ2-4,TRBV6-1,-,CASSESGVLLAKNIQYF,TGTGCCAGCAGTGAATCAGGGGTTTTACTAGCCAAAAACATTCAGTACTTC
-,TRBJ2-5,TRBV9,-,CASSVAEETQYF,TGTGCCAGCAGCGTAGCGGAAGAGACCCAGTACTTC
-,TRBJ1-5,TRBV10-3,-,CAISETGSDQPQHF,TGTGCCATCAGTGAGACAGGGAGCGATCAGCCCCAGCATTTT
-,TRBJ1-2,TRBV7-9,-,CASSLGGPGYTF,TGTGCCAGCAGCTTAGGAGGGCCTGGCTACACCTTC
-,TRBJ2-6,TRBV19,-,CASSTGLHSGANVLTF,TGTGCCAGTAGTACGGGACTGCACTCTGGGGCCAACGTCCTGACTTTC
-,TRBJ1-2,TRBV6-5,-,CASSYSGGRLNYGYTF,TGTGCCAGCAGTTACTCTGGGGGGAGACTTAACTATGGCTACACCTTC
-,TRBJ2-5,TRBV7-9,-,CASSLMGTQETQYF,TGTGCCAGCAGCTTAATGGGGACACAAGAGACCCAGTACTTC
few,TRBJ1-1,TRBV11-2,TRBD1,CASSLTGGGTEAFF,TGTGCCAGCAGCCTCACAGGGGGCGGGACTGAAGCTTTCTTT
-,TRBJ2-1,TRBV9,-,CASSVERGFHNEQFF,TGTGCCAGCAGCGTAGAGAGGGGGTTCCACAATGAGCAGTTCTTC
-,TRBJ1-5,TRBV6-5,-,CASRRLSNQPQHF,TGTGCCAGCAGAAGACTCAGCAATCAGCCCCAGCATTTT
-,TRBJ1-2,TRBV10-3,TRBD1,CAITTTGVGYTF,TGTGCCATCACCACTACAGGGGTAGGCTACACCTTC
-,TRBJ1-1,TRBV19,TRBD1,CASARTGLMNTEAFF,TGTGCCAGTGCACGGACAGGGCTCATGAACACTGAAGCTTTCTTT
few,TRBJ1-2,TRBV7-8,-,CASSIDRPLGYTF,TGTGCCAGCAGCATTGACAGGCCCCTCGGCTACACCTTC
-,TRBJ2-7,TRBV28,TRBD1,CASSLGPRGRETITNNYEQYF,TGTGCCAGCAGTTTAGGGCCCAGGGGGCGCGAGACCATCACTAACAACTACGAGCAGTACTTC
-,TRBJ2-1,TRBV29-1,TRBD2,CSVVLLAGGALVNEQFF,TGCAGCGTTGTACTGCTAGCGGGGGGCGCTCTAGTCAATGAGCAGTTCTTC
-,TRBJ1-5,TRBV15,-,CATSSGAGFSNQPQHF,TGTGCCACCAGCAGTGGGGCAGGGTTTAGCAATCAGCCCCAGCATTTT
-,TRBJ1-6,TRBV6-1,-,CASSEGGSFNSPLHF,TGTGCCAGCAGTGAAGGGGGCTCGTTTAATTCACCCCTCCACTTT
-,TRBJ2-7,TRBV29-1,TRBD2,CSAIVTSGEWGQYF,TGCAGCGCCATCGTGACTAGCGGGGAATGGGGGCAGTACTTC
-,TRBJ2-1,TRBV7-6,TRBD2,CASSPSGTSGGPGYNEQFF,TGTGCCAGCAGCCCATCCGGGACTAGCGGGGGGCCCGGGTACAATGAGCAGTTCTTC
-,TRBJ1-2,TRBV19,-,CASQDGGLYGYTF,TGTGCCAGTCAGGACGGAGGACTATATGGCTACACCTTC
-,TRBJ2-1,TRBV4-3,TRBD2,CASSDSGGLEQFF,TGCGCCAGCAGCGACAGCGGGGGCCTTGAGCAGTTCTTC
-,TRBJ1-1,TRBV28,TRBD1,CASRSRDRVNTEAFF,TGTGCCAGCAGATCCCGCGACAGGGTGAACACTGAAGCTTTCTTT
once,TRBJ2-3,TRBV28,TRBD2,CACGTSGMVDTQYF,TGTGCCTGCGGGACTAGCGGGATGGTGGATACGCAGTATTTT
few,TRBJ2-2,TRBV5-1,-,CASSSSGPRVVFF,TGCGCCAGCAGCTCCAGCGGGCCCAGGGTGGTGTTTTTT
-,TRBJ2-7,TRBV6-5,-,CASSPRHKIYEQYF,TGTGCCAGCAGCCCCCGACACAAAATCTACGAGCAGTACTTC
-,TRBJ1-6,TRBV9,-,CASTDGGNSPLHF,TGTGCCAGCACGGACGGAGGTAATTCACCCCTCCACTTT